This T cell receptor beta chain was found in a study of blood T cell repertoires in COVID-19. As for the study in general: The United States, Italy and Spain provided the acute and convalescent COVID-19 samples. PBMCs, B-cell-depleted T cells, or T cells provided the cDNA or gDNA that made up the material.

Germline CDR1 is SGHDT and CDR2 is YYEEEE. This CDR3 spans 14 amino acids. Trimming removed 1 base at V and 3 bases at J, with 11 bases between. In the study's own analysis: The assay estimated nucleated cells by amplifying reference gene primers. Produced via immunoSEQ multiplex PCR; TCRdb's table is partial and in-frame only. For V, J and clone size, that table is used; D and trimming come from the DNA. The sample carries roughly 77,000 clones, around 90% recorded once. The receptor's source is a man aged 45-65 years with active COVID-19. Input material: peripheral blood. The chain carries TRBV5-6 and TRBJ2-7, with D possibly TRBD2 on 5 matching bases. The CDR3, as DNA: TGTGCCAGCAGCTTGAAAGTAGGGAGCTACGAGCAGTACTTC. Its translation: CASSLKVGSYEQYF. The full variable domain, rest sourced from reference TRBV5-6 and TRBJ2-7, is DAGVTQSPTHLIKTRGQQVTLRCSPKSGHDTVSWYQQALGQGPQFIFQYYEEEERQRGNFPDRFSGHQFPNYSSELNVNALLLGDSALYLCASSLKVGSYEQYFGPGTRLTVT.